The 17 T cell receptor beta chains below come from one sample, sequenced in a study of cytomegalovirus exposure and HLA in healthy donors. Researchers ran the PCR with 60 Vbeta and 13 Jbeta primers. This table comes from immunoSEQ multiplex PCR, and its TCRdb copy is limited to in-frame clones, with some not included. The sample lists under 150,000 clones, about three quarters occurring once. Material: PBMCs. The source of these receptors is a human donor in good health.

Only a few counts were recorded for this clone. The CDR3 sequence: CAWSVSFSYEQYF. DNA of the CDR3: TGTGCCTGGAGTGTGTCGTTTTCCTACGAGCAGTACTTC. The chain has TRBV30 and TRBJ2-7; D is uncertain. The CDR3 sequence is 13 residues long. The V end lost 0 bases, the J end lost 1 base, and 7 bases lay between the germline ends. Germline CDR1 and CDR2: GTSNPN and SVGIG (reference sequence).

As DNA, the CDR3 is TGTGCCAGCAGTTCCCCGGACGCGGACAGCTACAATGAGCAGTTCTTC. Its protein is CASSSPDADSYNEQFF. This chain links TRBV5-6 with TRBJ2-1; TRBD1 is a possible D gene (6 bases). Trimming took off 5 bases at V and 3 bases at J, with 18 bases between the two ends. This CDR3 region has 16 residues. Per germline, CDR1 SGHDT and CDR2 YYEEEE.

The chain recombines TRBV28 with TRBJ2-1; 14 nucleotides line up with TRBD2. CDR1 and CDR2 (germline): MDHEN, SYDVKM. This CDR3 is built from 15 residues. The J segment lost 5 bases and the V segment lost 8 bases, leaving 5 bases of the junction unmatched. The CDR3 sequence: CASGLTSGRDNEQFF. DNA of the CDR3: TGTGCCAGCGGCCTGACTAGCGGGAGGGACAATGAGCAGTTCTTC.

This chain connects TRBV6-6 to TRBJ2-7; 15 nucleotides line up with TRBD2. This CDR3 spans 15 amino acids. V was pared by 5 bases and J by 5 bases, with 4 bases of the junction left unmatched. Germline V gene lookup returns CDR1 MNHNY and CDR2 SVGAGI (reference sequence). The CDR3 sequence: CASSGLAGGRDEQYF. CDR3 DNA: TGTGCCAGCAGTGGACTAGCGGGAGGGCGGGACGAGCAGTACTTC.

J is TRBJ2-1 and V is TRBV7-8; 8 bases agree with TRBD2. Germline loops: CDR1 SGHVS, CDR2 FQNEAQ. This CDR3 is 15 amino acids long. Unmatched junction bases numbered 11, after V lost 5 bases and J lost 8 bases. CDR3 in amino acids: CASSPRRGGHDEQFF. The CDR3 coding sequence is TGTGCCAGCAGCCCTCGACGGGGGGGGCACGATGAGCAGTTCTTC. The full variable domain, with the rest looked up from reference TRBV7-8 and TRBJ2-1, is GAGVSQSPRYKVAKRGQDVALRCDPISGHVSLFWYQQALGQGPEFLTYFQNEAQLDKSGLPSDRFFAERPEGSVSTLKIQRTQQEDSAVYLCASSPRRGGHDEQFFGPGTRLTVL.

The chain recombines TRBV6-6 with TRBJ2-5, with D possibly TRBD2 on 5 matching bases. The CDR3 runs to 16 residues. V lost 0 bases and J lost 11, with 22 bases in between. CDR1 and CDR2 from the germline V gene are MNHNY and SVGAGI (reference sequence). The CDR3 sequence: CASSYSPADPREQQYF. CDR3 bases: TGTGCCAGCAGTTACTCCCCAGCGGACCCGCGTGAGCAGCAGTACTTC.

CDR3 in DNA: TGTGCCAGCAGCCGGGGGGGTACCGTGTCGAACACCGGGGAGCTGTTTTTT. This encodes CASSRGGTVSNTGELFF. V is TRBV7-2 and J is TRBJ2-2, with 8 bases lining up with TRBD2. CDR3 length: 17 residues. V was clipped by 5 bases and J by 0 bases; unmatched bases: 8. Germline CDR1 reads SGHTA; CDR2 reads FQGNSA.

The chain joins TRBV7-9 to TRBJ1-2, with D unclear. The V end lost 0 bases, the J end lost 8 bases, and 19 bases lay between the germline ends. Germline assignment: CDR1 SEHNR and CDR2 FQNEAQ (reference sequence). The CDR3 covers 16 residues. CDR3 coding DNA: TGTGCCAGCAGCTTAGCGAACCCTCGGGTGGGAGACGGCTACACCTTC. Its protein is CASSLANPRVGDGYTF. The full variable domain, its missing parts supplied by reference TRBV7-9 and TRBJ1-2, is DTGVSQNPRHKITKRGQNVTFRCDPISEHNRLYWYRQTLGQGPEFLTYFQNEAQLEKSRLLSDRFSAERPKGSFSTLEIQRTEQGDSAMYLCASSLANPRVGDGYTFGSGTRLTVV.

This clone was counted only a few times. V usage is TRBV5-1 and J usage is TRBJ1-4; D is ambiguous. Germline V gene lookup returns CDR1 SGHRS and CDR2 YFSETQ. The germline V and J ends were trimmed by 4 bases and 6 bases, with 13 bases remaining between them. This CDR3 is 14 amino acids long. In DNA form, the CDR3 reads TGCGCCAGCAGCCGAATGGGTGCGGATGAAAAACTGTTTTTT. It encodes CASSRMGADEKLFF.

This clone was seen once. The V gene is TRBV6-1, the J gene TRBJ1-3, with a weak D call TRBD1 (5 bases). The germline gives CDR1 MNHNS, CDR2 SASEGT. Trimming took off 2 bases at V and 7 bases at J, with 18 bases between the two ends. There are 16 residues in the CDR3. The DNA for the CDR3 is TGTGCCAGCAGTGAACTCTCGCAGGGTCTCCAGAACACCATATATTTT. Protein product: CASSELSQGLQNTIYF.

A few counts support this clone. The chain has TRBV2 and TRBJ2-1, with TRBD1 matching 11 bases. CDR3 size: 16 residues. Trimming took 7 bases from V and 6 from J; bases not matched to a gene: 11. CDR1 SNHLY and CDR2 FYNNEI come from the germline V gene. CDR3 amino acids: CASTPRTGGARNEQFF. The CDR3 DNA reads TGTGCCAGCACCCCTCGGACAGGGGGCGCCCGCAATGAGCAGTTCTTC.

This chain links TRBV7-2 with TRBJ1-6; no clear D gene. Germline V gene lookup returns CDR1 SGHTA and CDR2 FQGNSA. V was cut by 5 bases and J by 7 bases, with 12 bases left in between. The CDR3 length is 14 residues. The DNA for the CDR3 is TGTGCCAGCAGCCAGCAGACGGGGAATTCACCCCTCCACTTT. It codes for CASSQQTGNSPLHF.

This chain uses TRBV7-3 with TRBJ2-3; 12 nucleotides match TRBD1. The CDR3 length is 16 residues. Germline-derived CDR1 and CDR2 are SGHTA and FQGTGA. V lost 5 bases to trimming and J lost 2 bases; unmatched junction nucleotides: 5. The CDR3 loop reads CASSAGTGGFTDTQYF. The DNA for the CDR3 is TGTGCCAGCAGCGCAGGGACAGGGGGCTTCACAGATACGCAGTATTTT.

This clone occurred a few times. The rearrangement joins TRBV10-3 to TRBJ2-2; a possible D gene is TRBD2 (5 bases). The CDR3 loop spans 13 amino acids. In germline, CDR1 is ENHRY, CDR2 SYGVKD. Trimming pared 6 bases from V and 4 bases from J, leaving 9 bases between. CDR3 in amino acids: CAIRSGSTGELFF. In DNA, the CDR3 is TGTGCCATCAGGTCGGGGTCCACCGGGGAGCTGTTTTTT.

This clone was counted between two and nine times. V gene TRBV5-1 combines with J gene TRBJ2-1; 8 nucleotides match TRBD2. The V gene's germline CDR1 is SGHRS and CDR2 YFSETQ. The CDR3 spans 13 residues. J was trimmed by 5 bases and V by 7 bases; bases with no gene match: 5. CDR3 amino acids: CASAWTSNNEQFF. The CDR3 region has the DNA TGCGCCAGCGCTTGGACTAGCAACAATGAGCAGTTCTTC.

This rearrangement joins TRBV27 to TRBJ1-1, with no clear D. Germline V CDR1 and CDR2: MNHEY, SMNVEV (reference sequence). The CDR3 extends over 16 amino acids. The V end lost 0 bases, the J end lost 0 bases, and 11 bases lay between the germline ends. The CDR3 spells CASSLSKVRMNTEAFF. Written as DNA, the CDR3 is TGTGCCAGCAGTTTATCTAAAGTGCGGATGAACACTGAAGCTTTCTTT.

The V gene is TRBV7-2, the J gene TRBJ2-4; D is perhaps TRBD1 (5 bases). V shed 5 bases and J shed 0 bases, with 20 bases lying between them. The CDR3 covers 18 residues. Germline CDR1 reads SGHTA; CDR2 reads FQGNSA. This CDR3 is CASSRMPLTDLAKNIQYF. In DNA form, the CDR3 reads TGTGCCAGCAGCCGTATGCCTTTGACAGATCTAGCCAAAAACATTCAGTACTTC.